A single sample gave rise to the 16 T cell receptor beta chains below, sequenced in a study of identical twins. TCRdb redid the calling of the 5' RACE reads with MiXCR, one entry per CDR3 protein. The data hold around 1.7 million distinct CDR3 sequences, with more than 30% observed a single time. Sequenced material: cord blood. The receptor source for this set is a newborn girl in good health.

This clonotype was detected only a few times. This CDR3 reads CASSLRDYLQSSYNEQFF. CDR3 sequence (DNA): TGCGCCAGCAGCTTGCGGGACTACCTCCAAAGCTCCTACAATGAGCAGTTCTTC. V usage is TRBV5-1 and J usage is TRBJ2-1, with 7 bases that match TRBD2. CDR1 SGHRS and CDR2 YFSETQ come from the germline V gene. This CDR3 contains 18 residues. Unmatched junction bases numbered 10, after V lost 1 base and J lost 0 bases.

The chain employs TRBV28 and TRBJ2-6; D remains unclear. Trimming stripped 4 bases from V and 0 bases from J, with 10 bases between. Germline CDR1 is MDHEN and CDR2 is SYDVKM. This CDR3 has 16 residues. DNA for the CDR3: TGTGCCAGCAGTTCCTGGACGTACTCTGGGGCCAACGTCCTGACTTTC. It codes for CASSSWTYSGANVLTF.

The chain carries TRBV20-1 and TRBJ2-3; D gene uncertain. This CDR3 contains 14 residues. The germline V gene has CDR1 DFQATT and CDR2 SNEGSKA (reference sequence). V dropped 6 bases and J dropped 1 base, with 14 bases sitting between them. CDR3 DNA: TGCAGTGCCCAGTTAGCAACCCGCACAGATACGCAGTATTTT. Protein sequence: CSAQLATRTDTQYF.

The chain carries TRBV28 and TRBJ1-2; 9 bases are a match to TRBD1. Germline values: CDR1 MDHEN, CDR2 SYDVKM. This CDR3 comprises 19 residues. With V trimmed by 4 bases and J by 2 bases, 17 bases remained unmatched. This CDR3 reads CASSSPTGDRDPRNYGYTF. CDR3 in DNA: TGTGCCAGCAGTTCCCCCACGGGGGACAGGGACCCGAGGAACTATGGCTACACCTTC.

This clonotype has ten or more counts. The chain employs TRBV28 and TRBJ1-2, with TRBD1 identical over 9 bases. Germline-derived CDR1 and CDR2 are MDHEN and SYDVKM. The CDR3 length is 14 residues. V gave up 3 bases and J gave up 6 bases; unmatched junction bases: 5. For the CDR3, the DNA is TGTGCCAGCAGTTTCCCGGGACAGGGCGATGGCTACACCTTC. Encoded protein: CASSFPGQGDGYTF.

The chain has TRBV7-9 and TRBJ2-4; 8 bases align to TRBD2. Germline CDR1 and CDR2: SEHNR and FQNEAQ (reference sequence). The CDR3 has 13 residues. V lost 5 bases, J lost 6 bases, and 3 bases stayed unmatched. CDR3 nucleotides: TGTGCCAGCAGCCCCACTAGCGGAAACATTCAGTACTTC. Protein product: CASSPTSGNIQYF.

This clonotype was detected a few times. CDR3 protein: CASSESAKRDHEQYF. CDR3 nucleotide sequence: TGTGCCAGCAGTGAATCAGCTAAACGGGACCACGAGCAGTACTTC. This rearrangement joins TRBV25-1 to TRBJ2-7; D tentatively reads TRBD1 or TRBD2 (5 bases each). Trimming removed 1 base at V and 5 bases at J, with 15 bases between. CDR1 and CDR2 from the germline V gene are MGHDK and SYGVNS. The CDR3 covers 15 residues.

This clonotype has a handful of counts. The rearrangement links TRBV24-1 to TRBJ2-1; maybe TRBD1 (6 bases). V lost 9 bases and J lost 6, with 11 bases in between. Germline lookup yields CDR1 KGHDR and CDR2 SFDVKD. The CDR3 is made up of 12 amino acids. CDR3 DNA sequence: TGTGCCACCTCCCAGGGGCGCAATGAGCAGTTCTTC. This codes for CATSQGRNEQFF.

V is TRBV15 and J is TRBJ2-1, with D perhaps TRBD2 (6 bases). The CDR3 is 16 residues long. V was clipped by 3 bases and J by 5 bases, with 17 bases between them. Germline V gives CDR1 LNHNV, CDR2 YYDKDF (reference sequence). The CDR3 loop reads CATSRRSRAGNNEQFF. The CDR3 DNA is TGTGCCACCAGCAGGAGATCCAGGGCGGGGAACAATGAGCAGTTCTTC.

The chain is built from TRBV7-9 and TRBJ1-2; unclear D gene. CDR3 length: 16 amino acids. The V gene lost 5 bases and the J gene lost 3 bases, with 19 bases spanning the gap. The germline V gene encodes CDR1 SEHNR and CDR2 FQNEAQ (reference sequence). The DNA for the CDR3 is TGTGCCAGCAGCCCTACGGGCCAGAGGAGCCACTATGGCTACACCTTC. Its translation: CASSPTGQRSHYGYTF.

The DNA of the CDR3 is TGTGCCAGCAGCCTCCGGGACAGGGTTATTGGGACCCAGTACTTC. The encoded protein is CASSLRDRVIGTQYF. This chain uses TRBV12-3 or TRBV12-4 with TRBJ2-5; TRBD1 matches 9 bases. V lost 6 bases, J lost 7 bases, and 12 bases stayed unmatched. This CDR3 comprises 15 residues.

This clonotype was seen only a few times. The V call is TRBV27, the J call TRBJ2-1, with D perhaps matching TRBD2 (6 bases). Between the trimmed V and J ends, which lost 3 bases and 6 bases, there was a span of 12 bases. CDR1 is MNHEY and CDR2 is SMNVEV in the germline V gene (reference sequence). The CDR3 is 14 residues long. Here the CDR3 DNA reads TGTGCCAGCAGTTTTAGACTAGTCGGCAATGAGCAGTTCTTC. It yields the protein CASSFRLVGNEQFF.

A few counts support this clonotype. The chain is built from TRBV28 and TRBJ2-5; 11 bases are a match to TRBD2. There are 15 residues in the CDR3. Germline V gene lookup returns CDR1 MDHEN and CDR2 SYDVKM. V gave up 6 bases and J gave up 4 bases; unmatched junction bases: 7. CDR3 region: CASRRRLAGRETQYF. CDR3 bases: TGTGCCAGCAGACGGAGACTAGCGGGACGAGAGACCCAGTACTTC.

This clonotype has only a few counts. The J gene is TRBJ2-7, the V gene TRBV5-1; 8 bases line up with TRBD1. V lost 4 bases and J lost 2; bases outside the gene matches: 29. The CDR3 has 22 residues. Germline assignment: CDR1 SGHRS and CDR2 YFSETQ. The CDR3 reads CASSQLSSRTGRWARVPYEQYF. As DNA, the CDR3 is TGCGCCAGCAGCCAATTGTCCTCTCGGACAGGGCGTTGGGCTAGAGTCCCCTACGAGCAGTACTTC.

DNA of the CDR3: TGTGCCAGCAGCCACCGGACAGGGAGGGCAGATACGCAGTATTTT. This gives the protein CASSHRTGRADTQYF. The chain employs TRBV14 and TRBJ2-3; possibly TRBD1 for D (8 bases). Germline V gene data show CDR1 as SGHDN and CDR2 as FVKESK. CDR3 size: 15 residues. V lost 3 bases and J 4 bases, leaving 14 bases between the germline ends.

The chain is built from TRBV20-1 and TRBJ1-5; D is perhaps TRBD1 (6 bases). The CDR3 extends over 14 amino acids. V shed 4 bases and J shed 3 bases, with 13 bases lying between them. Germline CDR1 reads DFQATT; CDR2 reads SNEGSKA (reference sequence). Here the CDR3 reads CSATKNRDNQPQHF. The DNA for the CDR3 is TGCAGTGCTACCAAGAACAGGGACAATCAGCCCCAGCATTTT.